Listed below are T cell receptor beta chains from one sample, sequenced in a study of OX40 agonist ivuxolimab in advanced cancers. Produced via immunoSEQ multiplex PCR; TCRdb's table is partial and in-frame only. The sample consists of fewer than 45,000 clones, more than 70% of them appearing once. Source: CD4+ or CD8+ T cells sorted from blood, taken in a trial of the OX40 agonist ivuxolimab. The source of these receptors is an adult with an advanced solid tumor such as melanoma, head and neck, liver or kidney cancer. Each CDR3 is given with its conserved first and last residue. Each record gives: CDR3 protein, CDR3 DNA, clone size, V gene, D gene, J gene, CDR3 length. A D gene is named only where the DNA matches it firmly. Clone size appears in some rows only: once, few, many, or a class for an expanded clone.

CASSRDRERQPQHF | TGTGCCAGTAGCAGGGACAGGGAACGTCAGCCCCAGCATTTT | NA | TRBV19 | TRBD1 | TRBJ1-5 | 14
CSVEGRAEANYGYTF | TGCAGCGTTGAAGGCAGGGCCGAAGCTAACTATGGCTACACCTTC | NA | TRBV29-1 | NA | TRBJ1-2 | 15
CASSEPGTGSTDTQYF | TGTGCCAGCAGCGAACCCGGGACAGGGAGCACAGATACGCAGTATTTT | NA | TRBV21-1 | NA | TRBJ2-3 | 16
CASSLDPDRGLEAFF | TGTGCCAGCAGCTTAGATCCAGACAGGGGGCTTGAAGCTTTCTTT | NA | TRBV11-2 | TRBD1 | TRBJ1-1 | 15
CASSDSTKGLSGYTF | TGTGCCAGCAGTGACTCGACTAAGGGGCTAAGTGGCTACACCTTC | NA | TRBV6-4 | NA | TRBJ1-2 | 15
CASSRRQGGGYTF | TGTGCCAGCAGCCGACGACAGGGAGGTGGCTACACCTTC | NA | TRBV4-2 | TRBD1 | TRBJ1-2 | 13
CASSPEPANYGYTF | TGCGCCAGCAGTCCAGAACCCGCTAACTATGGCTACACCTTC | NA | TRBV5-1 | NA | TRBJ1-2 | 14
CASSPGTASTDTQYF | TGTGCCAGCAGCCCTGGGACAGCTTCCACAGATACGCAGTATTTT | NA | TRBV7-9 | TRBD1 | TRBJ2-3 | 15
CASTPDRSYNEQFF | TGTGCCAGCACTCCGGACAGATCTTACAATGAGCAGTTCTTC | NA | TRBV6-5 | NA | TRBJ2-1 | 14
CASRGQDYGYTF | TGTGCCAGCAGGGGACAGGACTATGGCTACACCTTC | once | TRBV6-1 | TRBD1 | TRBJ1-2 | 12
CASSVEQGGTEAFF | TGTGCCAGCAGCGTAGAACAGGGAGGCACTGAAGCTTTCTTT | NA | TRBV9 | NA | TRBJ1-1 | 14
CASSQDFAGVNRANVLTF | TGTGCCAGCAGCCAAGATTTCGCGGGGGTAAACAGGGCCAACGTCCTGACTTTC | NA | TRBV4-2 | TRBD2 | TRBJ2-6 | 18
CASSLYFVNTQYF | TGTGCCAGCAGCTTGTATTTTGTGAATACGCAGTATTTT | NA | TRBV5-6 | NA | TRBJ2-3 | 13
CASSEGQGAVSYEQYF | TGTGCCAGCAGTGAAGGGCAGGGGGCCGTCTCCTACGAGCAGTACTTC | NA | TRBV6-1 | TRBD1 | TRBJ2-7 | 16
CASSGYSGRVGEAFF | TGTGCCAGCAGTGGATACTCAGGGCGGGTGGGTGAAGCTTTCTTT | NA | TRBV25-1 | NA | TRBJ1-1 | 15
CASSVGQGNEQYF | TGTGCCAGCAGCGTAGGACAGGGCAACGAGCAGTACTTC | few | TRBV9 | TRBD1 | TRBJ2-7 | 13
CASALDGLAEAFF | TGTGCTAGTGCCCTGGACGGCTTGGCTGAAGCTTTCTTT | NA | TRBV12-5 | NA | TRBJ1-1 | 13
CASSSLGFNTGELFF | TGTGCCAGCAGCTCGCTCGGGTTTAACACCGGGGAGCTGTTTTTT | NA | TRBV7-6 | NA | TRBJ2-2 | 15
CAIRGLGSTDTQYF | TGTGCCATCAGAGGACTAGGCAGCACAGATACGCAGTATTTT | NA | TRBV10-3 | TRBD2 | TRBJ2-3 | 14
CASSLDRPKSPLHF | TGTGCCAGCAGCTTAGACAGGCCCAAATCACCCCTCCACTTT | once | TRBV5-6 | NA | TRBJ1-6 | 14
CAISESMQGDQPQHF | TGTGCCATCAGTGAGTCGATGCAGGGGGATCAGCCCCAGCATTTT | once | TRBV10-3 | TRBD1 | TRBJ1-5 | 15
CASSLDQRGYEQYF | TGTGCCAGCAGCTTAGATCAGCGTGGCTACGAGCAGTACTTC | NA | TRBV11-3 | NA | TRBJ2-7 | 14
CASSPGGANSYNEQFF | TGTGCCAGCAGCCCAGGCGGGGCGAACTCCTACAATGAGCAGTTCTTC | NA | TRBV5-4 | NA | TRBJ2-1 | 16